A single sample gave rise to the 21 T cell receptor beta chains below, sequenced in a study of blood T cell repertoires in COVID-19. The repertoire was sequenced with immunoSEQ multiplex PCR; TCRdb's copy has only in-frame clones and lacks some. The sample has around 200,000 clones, approximately 84% seen once. Sequences were obtained from peripheral blood. Source of these receptors: an elderly man with acute or convalescent COVID-19.

The rearrangement joins TRBV28 to TRBJ2-3; 9 nucleotides agree with TRBD2. Germline V gene sequence: CDR1 MDHEN, CDR2 SYDVKM. CDR3 length: 14 residues. V shed 5 bases and J 4 bases; nucleotides not matched to a gene: 4. CDR3 loop: CASSLSGRPDTQYF. The CDR3 DNA follows: TGTGCCAGCAGTCTTAGCGGGAGACCAGATACGCAGTATTTT.

V is TRBV20-1 and J is TRBJ2-3, with a weak D call TRBD1 (5 bases). The CDR3 totals 11 residues. The germline gives CDR1 DFQATT, CDR2 SNEGSKA (reference sequence). Trimming left V 6 bases short and J 6 bases short, with 10 bases between. The DNA of the CDR3 is TGCAGTGCCCGGACATTTGATACGCAGTATTTT. Translated: CSARTFDTQYF.

The V gene is TRBV5-1, the J gene TRBJ2-3; tentative D call: TRBD1 (5 bases). Germline V gene sequence: CDR1 SGHRS, CDR2 YFSETQ. The CDR3 is 12 amino acids. V lost 4 bases and J 4 bases, leaving 7 bases between the germline ends. The CDR3 sequence: CASSGAADTQYF. The CDR3 DNA follows: TGCGCCAGCAGCGGGGCGGCAGATACGCAGTATTTT.

The chain combines TRBV2 with TRBJ2-2; D is ambiguous. V shed 4 bases and J shed 7 bases, with 7 bases lying between them. Germline CDR1 reads SNHLY; CDR2 reads FYNNEI. The CDR3 covers 12 residues. This CDR3 reads CASSGPGGELFF. The CDR3 DNA is TGTGCCAGCAGTGGTCCCGGCGGGGAGCTGTTTTTT.

This clone is a singleton in its sample. The chain has TRBV28 and TRBJ1-3; D gene unclear. V lost 7 bases, J lost 1 base, and 11 bases lay in between. Germline-derived CDR1 and CDR2 are MDHEN and SYDVKM. This CDR3 comprises 14 residues. The CDR3 sequence: CASTPLLSGNTIYF. For the CDR3, the DNA is TGTGCCAGCACTCCCCTGTTATCTGGAAACACCATATATTTT.

This chain connects TRBV6-2 or TRBV6-3 to TRBJ1-5; 7 nucleotides match TRBD1. The J segment lost 6 bases and the V segment lost 2 bases, leaving 4 bases of the junction unmatched. This CDR3 is built from 14 residues. Looked up from germline, CDR1 is MNHEY and CDR2 is SVGEGT. The CDR3: CASSYGGGLQPQHF. CDR3 sequence (DNA): TGTGCCAGCAGTTACGGAGGGGGCCTTCAGCCCCAGCATTTT.

This clone was detected only once. The V gene is TRBV27, the J gene TRBJ1-5; D is possibly TRBD1 (5 bases). Germline V gene data show CDR1 as MNHEY and CDR2 as SMNVEV (reference sequence). The CDR3 has 15 amino acids. V was pared by 8 bases and J by 2 bases, with 16 bases between. CDR3 nucleotides: TGTGCCAGCGGGGTTATAGGACAAGGCAATCAGCCCCAGCATTTT. This sequence encodes CASGVIGQGNQPQHF.

This chain links TRBV19 with TRBJ2-5, with TRBD1 identical over 7 bases. This CDR3 has 15 amino acids. V shed 5 bases and J 1 base; nucleotides not matched to a gene: 7. The V gene's germline CDR1 is LNHDA and CDR2 SQIVND (reference sequence). The CDR3 reads CASSLRTGFQETQYF. The CDR3 DNA is TGTGCCAGTAGTCTCCGGACAGGTTTCCAAGAGACCCAGTACTTC.

The chain uses TRBV24-1 and TRBJ2-2, with D perhaps TRBD2 (6 bases). Trimming stripped 5 bases from V and 7 bases from J, with 10 bases between. Germline V CDR1 and CDR2: KGHDR, SFDVKD. The CDR3 is 13 residues long. DNA for the CDR3: TGTGCCACCAGTGGGCAGGGAGGCGGGGAGCTGTTTTTT. Residues: CATSGQGGGELFF.

The chain recombines TRBV3-1 (or the pseudogene TRBV3-2) with TRBJ2-5, with TRBD1 matching 7 bases. CDR3 length equals 18 residues. Germline loops: CDR1 LGHDT, CDR2 YNNKEL (reference sequence). V dropped 1 base and J dropped 0; count of bases not matched to a gene: 11. The DNA of the CDR3 is TGTGCCAGCAGCCAAGTAGGCAGGGGGTTCCTATACCAAGAGACCCAGTACTTC. This encodes CASSQVGRGFLYQETQYF.

The V and J genes are TRBV7-9 and TRBJ1-2; D not certain. V dropped 1 base and J dropped 5 bases, with 11 bases sitting between them. Germline values: CDR1 SEHNR, CDR2 FQNEAQ (reference sequence). This CDR3 has 14 residues. The CDR3 reads CASSLEAGPYGYTF. CDR3 DNA: TGTGCCAGCAGCTTAGAGGCAGGCCCTTATGGCTACACCTTC.

The V and J genes are TRBV25-1 and TRBJ1-6; a weak D match, TRBD1 (6 bases). This CDR3 contains 14 residues. The V gene lost 2 bases and the J gene lost 13 bases, with 15 bases spanning the gap. Looked up from germline, CDR1 is MGHDK and CDR2 is SYGVNS. For the CDR3, the DNA is TGTGCCAGCAGTGAACAGGGGATGGGGTTTCCCCTCCACTTT. The encoded protein is CASSEQGMGFPLHF.

The sample holds many counts of this clone. The CDR3 nucleotides read TGTGCCAGCAGCTTGTATACTAGCGGGATTGAGCAGTTCTTC. It codes for CASSLYTSGIEQFF. This chain links TRBV7-9 with TRBJ2-1, with 10 positions matching TRBD2. J lost 9 bases, V lost 3 bases, and 5 bases had no gene match. From germline, CDR1 is SEHNR and CDR2 FQNEAQ (reference sequence). The CDR3 contains 14 residues.

Regarding this clone: The junction shows a germline mismatch at one end, possibly a read error. The chain is built from TRBV15 and TRBJ2-3; 8 positions match TRBD2. Germline V gene sequence: CDR1 LNHNV, CDR2 YYDKDF (reference sequence). The CDR3 is 16 residues long. This CDR3 reads CATRRGWAGGADTQYF. The DNA of the CDR3 is TGTGCCACCAGGAGAGGTTGGGCCGGGGGGGCAGATACGCAGTATTTT.

This chain's CDR3 is CASSYGQGGRLNEQFF. CDR3 bases: TGTGCCAGCAGCTACGGACAGGGTGGTCGTCTCAATGAGCAGTTCTTC. The rearrangement uses TRBV7-9 and TRBJ2-1, with 8 bases aligning to TRBD1. CDR3 length equals 16 residues. The ends lost 4 bases at V and 6 bases at J; junction bases unmatched: 11. Germline CDR1 is SEHNR and CDR2 is FQNEAQ (reference sequence). Combining the CDR3 with reference TRBV7-9 and TRBJ2-1 gives the whole variable domain DTGVSQNPRHKITKRGQNVTFRCDPISEHNRLYWYRQTLGQGPEFLTYFQNEAQLEKSRLLSDRFSAERPKGSFSTLEIQRTEQGDSAMYLCASSYGQGGRLNEQFFGPGTRLTVL.

V gene TRBV2 combines with J gene TRBJ2-3, with TRBD1 matching 12 bases. Trimming at V came to 3 bases and at J to 6 bases, leaving 4 bases not matched to a gene. This CDR3 has 15 residues. CDR1 and CDR2 from the germline V gene are SNHLY and FYNNEI. The CDR3 sequence: CASSEGQGARDTQYF. The CDR3 DNA reads TGTGCCAGCAGTGAGGGACAGGGGGCTAGGGATACGCAGTATTTT. The complete variable domain, with remaining parts taken from reference TRBV2 and TRBJ2-3, reads EPEVTQTPSHQVTQMGQEVILRCVPISNHLYFYWYRQILGQKVEFLVSFYNNEISEKSEIFDDQFSVERPDGSNFTLKIRSTKLEDSAMYFCASSEGQGARDTQYFGPGTRLTVL.

This clone was seen a few times. The V gene is TRBV9, the J gene TRBJ2-2; the D gene is possibly TRBD2 (5 bases). V dropped 6 bases and J dropped 4 bases, with 10 bases sitting between them. Germline loops: CDR1 SGDLS, CDR2 YYNGEE. The CDR3 spans 13 residues. The CDR3 protein is CASTRTVTGELFF. CDR3 sequence (DNA): TGTGCCAGCACCAGGACTGTCACCGGGGAGCTGTTTTTT.

V and J are TRBV5-6 and TRBJ2-7, with TRBD1 identical over 9 bases. The CDR3 length is 15 residues. V dropped 5 bases and J dropped 3; count of bases not matched to a gene: 9. CDR1 is SGHDT and CDR2 is YYEEEE in the germline V gene. The CDR3 is CASRAGTGTFYEQYF. In DNA form, the CDR3 reads TGTGCCAGCAGGGCCGGGACAGGGACATTCTACGAGCAGTACTTC.

The V and J genes are TRBV5-1 and TRBJ2-1; TRBD2 aligns across 8 bases. CDR3 length: 15 residues. Germline trimming cut 4 bases from V and 5 bases from J; bases unmatched to any gene: 8. The germline V gene encodes CDR1 SGHRS and CDR2 YFSETQ. CDR3 sequence reads: CASSIIAGLNNEQFF. In nucleotides, the CDR3 is TGCGCCAGCAGCATCATAGCGGGGCTCAACAATGAGCAGTTCTTC.

The genes are TRBV24-1 and TRBJ2-1, with 15 bases that match TRBD2. With V trimmed by 2 bases and J by 6 bases, 4 bases remained unmatched. The CDR3 spans 17 residues. CDR1 is KGHDR, CDR2 SFDVKD, per germline. Here the CDR3 reads CATSDSGLAGGINEQFF. The CDR3 DNA follows: TGTGCCACCAGTGATTCGGGACTAGCGGGAGGTATCAATGAGCAGTTCTTC.

This chain links TRBV9 with TRBJ2-7, with 9 bases identical to TRBD1. Trimming cost V 2 bases and J 1 base; bases outside gene matches: 4. The CDR3 loop spans 15 amino acids. Germline CDR1 and CDR2: SGDLS and YYNGEE. The CDR3 spells CASSVGQGMSYEQYF. The CDR3 DNA reads TGTGCCAGCAGCGTTGGACAGGGGATGTCCTACGAGCAGTACTTC.